The next 7 T cell receptor beta chains were all read from a single sample in a study of cytomegalovirus exposure and HLA in healthy donors. The PCR had 60 Vbeta and 13 Jbeta primers. Here immunoSEQ multiplex PCR was the method, and the copy in TCRdb shows in-frame clones only, minus some. The sample holds fewer than 250,000 clones; around four fifths are singletons and the top ten take over 1.5%. The sequencing sample was made of PBMCs. The receptors were sampled from a man aged 40-50 years in good health and CMV-seropositive.

The chain carries TRBV4-1 and TRBJ1-1; possibly TRBD1 for D (5 bases). The CDR3 sequence is 12 residues long. Germline V lookup: CDR1 MGHRA, CDR2 YSYEKL. V was shortened by 8 bases and J by 7 bases, with 14 bases between the two germline ends. The CDR3 spells CASGIPGGEAFF. CDR3 coding DNA: TGCGCCAGCGGCATCCCCGGGGGTGAAGCTTTCTTT.

The chain joins TRBV5-3 to TRBJ1-2, with 7 positions matching TRBD1. TRBV5-3 is reported as an ORF; its role is uncertain. After removal of 4 bases from V and 2 bases from J, the junction contained 8 bases not matched to a gene. This CDR3 region has 15 residues. CDR3 DNA sequence: TGTGCCAGAAGCGGAGGGGACAGATTCAACTATGGCTACACCTTC. Protein sequence: CARSGGDRFNYGYTF.

The V gene is TRBV4-2, the J gene TRBJ1-5; the match to TRBD1 covers 7 bases. Germline-derived CDR1 and CDR2 are LGHNA and YNFKEQ. The CDR3 is made up of 16 amino acids. Trimming cost V 0 bases and J 3 bases; bases outside gene matches: 5. The CDR3 protein is CASSQDRTGLNQPQHF. As DNA, the CDR3 is TGTGCCAGCAGCCAAGATCGGACAGGTCTCAATCAGCCCCAGCATTTT.

The chain links TRBV6-1 to TRBJ1-2; no definite D call. V lost 5 bases and J lost 6, with 16 bases in between. The length of the CDR3 is 14 residues. The germline V gene encodes CDR1 MNHNS and CDR2 SASEGT. The DNA for the CDR3 is TGTGCCAGCAGTTTAGAATTTGGTCTCGATGGCTACACCTTC. Translating gives CASSLEFGLDGYTF.

This chain joins TRBV11-2 and TRBJ1-3; D ambiguous. Trimming pared 2 bases from V and 1 base from J, leaving 6 bases between. Germline values: CDR1 SGHAT, CDR2 FQNNGV. The CDR3 spans 14 residues. The CDR3 loop is CASSLFRSGNTIYF. Written as DNA, the CDR3 is TGTGCCAGCAGCTTATTTAGATCTGGAAACACCATATATTTT.

The chain uses TRBV5-1 and TRBJ1-5; D is ambiguous. Trimming removed 1 base at V and 5 bases at J, with 19 bases between. Germline V gives CDR1 SGHRS, CDR2 YFSETQ. CDR3 length: 17 residues. CDR3 residues: CASSLWSGPGWDQPQHF. In nucleotides, the CDR3 is TGCGCCAGCAGCTTGTGGTCTGGCCCGGGATGGGATCAGCCCCAGCATTTT.

The chain links TRBV5-1 to TRBJ2-2; 9 bases line up with TRBD1. The CDR3 extends over 16 amino acids. Trimming cost V 3 bases and J 1 base; bases outside gene matches: 4. Germline lookup yields CDR1 SGHRS and CDR2 YFSETQ. The CDR3 nucleotides are TGCGCCAGCAGCTCGGACAGGGGTGGGAACACCGGGGAGCTGTTTTTT. It is translated as CASSSDRGGNTGELFF.